A selection of T cell receptor beta chains follows, all from one sample in a study of CD8 T cells in ankylosing spondylitis. Each CDR3 protein gets one entry after TCRdb re-called the 5' RACE reads with MiXCR. The sample contains approximately 520,000 distinct CDR3 sequences, 5.3% of which appear only once. Sequencing was performed on blood, either unsorted or a sorted T cell fraction (not recorded which). The receptors stem from a male donor with ankylosing spondylitis. The CDR3 runs from the conserved cysteine through the conserved F or W. Each record gives: D gene, clone size, V gene, J gene, CDR3 protein, CDR3 DNA. A D gene is named only where the DNA matches it firmly. Clone sizes are given selectively: once, few, many, or a class where the clone is expanded.

d_gene: -
abundance: many
v_gene: TRBV5-6
j_gene: TRBJ2-4
CDR3aa: CASSHRVAKNIQYF
CDR3nt: TGTGCCAGCAGCCATCGAGTAGCCAAAAACATTCAGTACTTC

d_gene: -
abundance: many
v_gene: TRBV11-2
j_gene: TRBJ2-7
CDR3aa: CASSYPQGREQYF
CDR3nt: TGTGCCAGCAGCTATCCACAGGGACGCGAGCAGTACTTC

d_gene: -
abundance: many
v_gene: TRBV12-3/TRBV12-4
j_gene: TRBJ1-5
CDR3aa: CASRGEAGQPQHF
CDR3nt: TGTGCCAGCAGGGGAGAAGCAGGCCAGCCCCAGCATTTT

d_gene: -
abundance: many
v_gene: TRBV5-5
j_gene: TRBJ2-7
CDR3aa: CASSWGSAAYEQYF
CDR3nt: TGTGCCAGCAGCTGGGGGAGTGCGGCCTACGAGCAGTACTTC

d_gene: -
abundance: many
v_gene: TRBV21-1
j_gene: TRBJ1-4
CDR3aa: CASTLRGGEATNEKLFF
CDR3nt: TGTGCCAGCACTCTCCGGGGGGGGGAGGCAACTAATGAAAAACTGTTTTTT

d_gene: -
abundance: once
v_gene: TRBV20-1
j_gene: TRBJ2-1
CDR3aa: CSARRDRYNEQFF
CDR3nt: TGCAGTGCTAGAAGGGACCGCTACAATGAGCAGTTCTTC

d_gene: -
abundance: many
v_gene: TRBV2
j_gene: TRBJ1-1
CDR3aa: CASRTGRRNTEAFF
CDR3nt: TGTGCCAGCAGAACCGGACGGCGGAACACTGAAGCTTTCTTT

d_gene: -
abundance: many
v_gene: TRBV20-1
j_gene: TRBJ1-4
CDR3aa: CSARDYAEKLFF
CDR3nt: TGCAGTGCTAGAGATTATGCTGAAAAACTGTTTTTT

d_gene: -
abundance: many
v_gene: TRBV6-6
j_gene: TRBJ1-1
CDR3aa: CASMRGIEAFF
CDR3nt: TGTGCCAGCATGCGGGGCATTGAAGCTTTCTTT

d_gene: TRBD2
abundance: -
v_gene: TRBV3-1
j_gene: TRBJ2-5
CDR3aa: CASSQTPGGGGETQYF
CDR3nt: TGTGCCAGCAGCCAAACTCCGGGCGGGGGGGGAGAGACCCAGTACTTC

d_gene: TRBD2
abundance: -
v_gene: TRBV30
j_gene: TRBJ2-1
CDR3aa: CAWSREGAYNEQFF
CDR3nt: TGTGCCTGGAGCCGGGAGGGGGCCTACAATGAGCAGTTCTTC

d_gene: -
abundance: many
v_gene: TRBV10-3
j_gene: TRBJ2-7
CDR3aa: CAISDRQGLEQYF
CDR3nt: TGTGCCATCAGTGACCGTCAGGGACTCGAGCAGTACTTC

d_gene: -
abundance: many
v_gene: TRBV28
j_gene: TRBJ1-1
CDR3aa: CASNRGMNTEAFF
CDR3nt: TGTGCCAGCAACCGGGGTATGAACACTGAAGCTTTCTTT

d_gene: -
abundance: many
v_gene: TRBV9
j_gene: TRBJ2-1
CDR3aa: CASSVATRVGNEQFF
CDR3nt: TGTGCCAGCAGCGTAGCCACCCGCGTCGGTAATGAGCAGTTCTTC

d_gene: -
abundance: many
v_gene: TRBV5-6
j_gene: TRBJ1-2
CDR3aa: CASRTKDRSIGYTF
CDR3nt: TGTGCCAGCAGGACTAAGGACAGATCGATTGGCTACACCTTC

d_gene: -
abundance: -
v_gene: TRBV12-3/TRBV12-4
j_gene: TRBJ2-5
CDR3aa: CASGGGGRGAQYF
CDR3nt: TGTGCCAGCGGAGGGGGGGGTCGGGGGGCCCAGTACTTC

d_gene: TRBD1
abundance: many
v_gene: TRBV7-8
j_gene: TRBJ2-2
CDR3aa: CASSLSTSGTENTGELFF
CDR3nt: TGTGCCAGCAGCCTCTCCACCTCCGGGACAGAGAACACCGGGGAGCTGTTTTTT

d_gene: -
abundance: many
v_gene: TRBV29-1
j_gene: TRBJ1-1
CDR3aa: CSVGGVNTEAFF
CDR3nt: TGCAGCGTTGGCGGGGTGAACACTGAAGCTTTCTTT

d_gene: -
abundance: -
v_gene: TRBV5-1
j_gene: TRBJ2-7
CDR3aa: CASSLGSWQYF
CDR3nt: TGCGCCAGCAGCTTGGGATCGTGGCAGTACTTC

d_gene: -
abundance: many
v_gene: TRBV25-1
j_gene: TRBJ1-1
CDR3aa: CASSVGINTEAFF
CDR3nt: TGTGCCAGCAGTGTAGGCATCAACACTGAAGCTTTCTTT

d_gene: -
abundance: many
v_gene: TRBV7-2
j_gene: TRBJ2-3
CDR3aa: CASSRQTLPTDTQYF
CDR3nt: TGTGCCAGCAGCCGTCAGACTCTCCCCACAGATACGCAGTATTTT

d_gene: -
abundance: many
v_gene: TRBV4-3
j_gene: TRBJ1-6
CDR3aa: CASSQDPGSPLHF
CDR3nt: TGCGCCAGCAGCCAAGATCCGGGATCACCCCTCCACTTT

d_gene: TRBD2
abundance: many
v_gene: TRBV20-1
j_gene: TRBJ2-7
CDR3aa: CSAKASTSVSYEQYF
CDR3nt: TGCAGTGCTAAAGCCTCGACTAGCGTTTCCTACGAGCAGTACTTC

d_gene: -
abundance: many
v_gene: TRBV29-1
j_gene: TRBJ1-5
CDR3aa: CSVEINSNQPQHF
CDR3nt: TGCAGCGTTGAAATAAATAGCAATCAGCCCCAGCATTTT

d_gene: TRBD2
abundance: many
v_gene: TRBV29-1
j_gene: TRBJ2-2
CDR3aa: CSVRPSGRALGGELFF
CDR3nt: TGCAGCGTGAGACCTAGCGGGAGGGCCCTCGGCGGGGAGCTGTTTTTT

d_gene: -
abundance: many
v_gene: TRBV15
j_gene: TRBJ1-2
CDR3aa: CATSLPGYNYGYTF
CDR3nt: TGTGCCACCAGCCTTCCAGGTTATAACTATGGCTACACCTTC

d_gene: -
abundance: many
v_gene: TRBV12-3/TRBV12-4
j_gene: TRBJ2-7
CDR3aa: CASRWDPNYSYEQYF
CDR3nt: TGTGCCAGCAGGTGGGACCCAAATTACTCCTACGAGCAGTACTTC

d_gene: -
abundance: many
v_gene: TRBV11-2
j_gene: TRBJ1-2
CDR3aa: CASSLRSYTDYGYTF
CDR3nt: TGTGCCAGCAGCTTAAGGTCCTACACCGACTATGGCTACACCTTC

d_gene: -
abundance: few
v_gene: TRBV29-1
j_gene: TRBJ2-7
CDR3aa: CSVEIGGNEQYF
CDR3nt: TGCAGCGTTGAAATTGGGGGGAACGAGCAGTACTTC

d_gene: -
abundance: many
v_gene: TRBV5-1
j_gene: TRBJ1-1
CDR3aa: CASSYRTGTPNTEAFF
CDR3nt: TGCGCCAGCAGCTATCGCACGGGGACACCGAACACTGAAGCTTTCTTT

d_gene: -
abundance: many
v_gene: TRBV12-3/TRBV12-4
j_gene: TRBJ2-7
CDR3aa: CASSSDSAFSHEQYF
CDR3nt: TGTGCCAGCAGTTCCGACAGCGCCTTCAGCCACGAGCAGTACTTC

d_gene: TRBD2
abundance: few
v_gene: TRBV9
j_gene: TRBJ2-3
CDR3aa: CASSVATSASGGTDTQYF
CDR3nt: TGTGCCAGCAGCGTAGCTACCTCGGCCAGCGGGGGCACAGATACGCAGTATTTT

d_gene: -
abundance: many
v_gene: TRBV20-1
j_gene: TRBJ1-2
CDR3aa: CSASGQVKGYTF
CDR3nt: TGCAGTGCTAGCGGGCAGGTTAAGGGCTACACCTTC

d_gene: TRBD2
abundance: many
v_gene: TRBV3-1
j_gene: TRBJ2-1
CDR3aa: CASSHRLAGGNEQFF
CDR3nt: TGTGCCAGCAGCCATAGACTAGCGGGAGGCAATGAGCAGTTCTTC

d_gene: -
abundance: few
v_gene: TRBV11-2
j_gene: TRBJ2-1
CDR3aa: CASSIDRSNEQFF
CDR3nt: TGTGCCAGCAGTATCGACAGGAGCAATGAGCAGTTCTTC

d_gene: -
abundance: many
v_gene: TRBV6-1
j_gene: TRBJ1-1
CDR3aa: CASSEIRFNTEAFF
CDR3nt: TGTGCCAGCAGTGAGATCCGGTTCAACACTGAAGCTTTCTTT

d_gene: -
abundance: many
v_gene: TRBV28
j_gene: TRBJ1-5
CDR3aa: CASQVFTGGEGNQPQHF
CDR3nt: TGTGCCAGCCAGGTGTTTACGGGAGGGGAGGGCAATCAGCCCCAGCATTTT

d_gene: -
abundance: many
v_gene: TRBV7-9
j_gene: TRBJ1-1
CDR3aa: CASSLAGSETEAFF
CDR3nt: TGTGCCAGCAGCTTAGCTGGATCGGAAACTGAAGCTTTCTTT

d_gene: -
abundance: many
v_gene: TRBV5-1
j_gene: TRBJ1-5
CDR3aa: CASSLAPYDNQPQHF
CDR3nt: TGCGCCAGCAGCTTGGCACCGTACGACAATCAGCCCCAGCATTTT

d_gene: -
abundance: many
v_gene: TRBV11-2
j_gene: TRBJ2-6
CDR3aa: CASSQPGVSGANVLTF
CDR3nt: TGTGCCAGCAGCCAACCAGGGGTCTCCGGGGCCAACGTCCTGACTTTC

d_gene: -
abundance: many
v_gene: TRBV11-2
j_gene: TRBJ1-6
CDR3aa: CASSSRPLSPGWNSPLHF
CDR3nt: TGTGCCAGCAGCTCCCGACCCCTATCGCCAGGGTGGAATTCACCCCTCCACTTT

d_gene: -
abundance: -
v_gene: TRBV20-1
j_gene: TRBJ2-1
CDR3aa: CSATSALAGSYNEQFF
CDR3nt: TGCAGTGCTACGTCCGCACTAGCAGGGTCCTACAATGAGCAGTTCTTC

d_gene: TRBD1
abundance: many
v_gene: TRBV20-1
j_gene: TRBJ2-1
CDR3aa: CSALPGQSSYNEQFF
CDR3nt: TGCAGTGCTTTACCGGGACAGAGCTCCTACAATGAGCAGTTCTTC

d_gene: -
abundance: many
v_gene: TRBV20-1
j_gene: TRBJ2-3
CDR3aa: CSARRVGITDTQYF
CDR3nt: TGCAGTGCTAGAAGAGTGGGGATCACAGATACGCAGTATTTT

d_gene: -
abundance: many
v_gene: TRBV5-1
j_gene: TRBJ2-7
CDR3aa: CASNSGVQDEQYF
CDR3nt: TGCGCCAGCAACTCAGGGGTACAGGACGAGCAGTACTTC

d_gene: TRBD2
abundance: many
v_gene: TRBV9
j_gene: TRBJ2-7
CDR3aa: CASSAGPGLATYEQYF
CDR3nt: TGTGCCAGCAGCGCGGGACCGGGACTAGCGACCTACGAGCAGTACTTC

d_gene: -
abundance: few
v_gene: TRBV6-2/TRBV6-3
j_gene: TRBJ1-1
CDR3aa: CASIRGDPYTEAFF
CDR3nt: TGTGCCAGCATCCGAGGCGACCCTTACACTGAAGCTTTCTTT